This T cell receptor beta chain was obtained from a study of T cell changes during pregnancy in multiple sclerosis. Method: immunoSEQ multiplex PCR; TCRdb's copy keeps in-frame clones and lacks some. The table records tens of thousands of clones, about nine tenths of them present only once. This clone has only a few counts. This material consisted of CD4+ T cells from peripheral blood mononuclear cells, taken before pregnancy. The receptor comes from a female donor with multiple sclerosis, enrolled in a pregnancy study.

The CDR3 spells CASSPQGYGNTEAFF. The CDR3 DNA follows: TGCGCCAGCAGCCCACAGGGCTACGGGAACACTGAAGCTTTCTTT. This chain connects TRBV5-1 to TRBJ1-1; weak D call: TRBD1 (6 bases). V shed 4 bases and J shed 1 base, with 14 bases lying between them. CDR3 length equals 15 residues. CDR1 and CDR2 from the germline V gene are SGHRS and YFSETQ.